Below, one T cell receptor (beta chain) is given with its context. Its specificity is not known. These data are taken from a study of identifying expanded T cells in peripheral blood. Study results and caveats: Technical replicates showed roughly 1.2 changed clones; roughly two weeks 15 to 20; four weeks 19.

The CDR3 runs to 15 residues. CDR1 and CDR2 from the germline V gene are SGDLS and YYNGEE. The V segment lost 4 bases and the J segment 4 bases; nucleotides outside the gene matches: 6. Clones were sequenced by immunoSEQ multiplex PCR, and TCRdb holds only the in-frame ones, with some missing. The table has about 100,000 clones, over 80% seen once. No infections or other immune events were documented during collection. The sample taken for sequencing was blood. The clonotype originates from a person aged 18 to 70 in good health. The J gene is TRBJ2-7, the V gene TRBV9, with TRBD2 identical over 12 bases. The CDR3 coding sequence is TGTGCCAGCAGCTCCTCCGGGACTAGCGGGTACGAGCAGTACTTC. Translated, it gives CASSSSGTSGYEQYF.